These T cell receptor beta chains were read from a single sample in a study of OX40 agonist ivuxolimab in advanced cancers. Assay used: immunoSEQ multiplex PCR; TCRdb lists only in-frame clones, some missing. The table lists under 100,000 clones, 85% to 90% of them singletons. The specimen comprised CD4+ or CD8+ T cells sorted from blood, sampled in a trial of the OX40 agonist ivuxolimab. These receptors originate from an adult with an advanced solid tumor such as melanoma, head and neck, liver or kidney cancer. CDR3s include the opening cysteine and the closing phenylalanine or tryptophan. A D gene is named only where the DNA matches it firmly. Some rows mark clone size as missing; the rest say once, few, many or name a class of expanded clone.

TRBJ2-2	-	-	TRBV27	TGTGCCAGCAGTCCCAGGGGTCGGGGTCCCGGGGAGCTGTTTTTT	CASSPRGRGPGELFF
TRBJ2-7	TRBD1	-	TRBV30	TGTGCCTGGAGTGGGACGGGACAGGGGGGCGAGCAGTACTTC	CAWSGTGQGGEQYF
TRBJ1-6	TRBD1	-	TRBV25-1	TGTGCCAGCACGGTTGGGACAGGGGGTAATTCACCCCTCCACTTT	CASTVGTGGNSPLHF
TRBJ2-1	TRBD2	-	TRBV19	TGTGCCAGTAGTCCGCCGACTAGCGGGACGCTTGGTGAGCAGTTCTTC	CASSPPTSGTLGEQFF
TRBJ2-5	TRBD2	-	TRBV29-1	TGCAGCGCCGACCAAGCGGGAGGGCCAGGGGAGACCCAGTACTTC	CSADQAGGPGETQYF
TRBJ1-2	-	-	TRBV5-1	TGCGCCAGCAGCCCGAATACAGGGCCCTTTAACTATGGCTACACCTTC	CASSPNTGPFNYGYTF
TRBJ2-1	TRBD2	-	TRBV5-1	TGCGCCAGCAGCTTGCTCCCTAGCGGGGGGGCTTATGAGCAGTTCTTC	CASSLLPSGGAYEQFF
TRBJ2-3	TRBD2	-	TRBV10-3	TGTGCCATCAGTGTAGGTGGGAGGGCCGATACGCAGTATTTT	CAISVGGRADTQYF
TRBJ1-3	-	-	TRBV2	TGTGCCAGCAGTGTCAGGGATGGAGACACCATATATTTT	CASSVRDGDTIYF
TRBJ1-5	-	-	TRBV28	TGTGCCAGCAGTTTTCTCCGCGGCCTGGGCAATCAGCCCCAGCATTTT	CASSFLRGLGNQPQHF
TRBJ2-7	-	-	TRBV5-1	TGCGCCAGCAGCGGGTTAACGGGGGCCTCCTACGAGCAGTACTTC	CASSGLTGASYEQYF
TRBJ2-5	TRBD2	-	TRBV7-3	TGTGCCAGCAGCTTAACCGCGACTAGCAGCAAGACCCAGTACTTC	CASSLTATSSKTQYF
TRBJ1-6	-	-	TRBV5-1	TGCGCCAGCAGCTTTGGGGACTATAATTCACCCCTCCACTTT	CASSFGDYNSPLHF
TRBJ2-6	-	-	TRBV5-1	TGCGCCAGCAGTCCAATGAGGGGGATGGACTCTGGGGCCAACGTCCTGACTTTC	CASSPMRGMDSGANVLTF
TRBJ2-7	-	-	TRBV4-1	TGCGCCAGCAGCCACACGGGACTTAACTACGAGCAGTACTTC	CASSHTGLNYEQYF
TRBJ1-2	-	few	TRBV28	TGTGCCAGCAGGGCTAACTATGGCTACACCTTC	CASRANYGYTF
TRBJ2-6	-	-	TRBV5-8	TGTGCCAGCAGCTTGCCAGGGACTGGGGCCAACGTCCTGACTTTC	CASSLPGTGANVLTF
TRBJ1-1	-	once	TRBV4-1	TGCGCCAGCAGCCAAGAGGTTCGGGGGGTGAACACTGAAGCTTTCTTT	CASSQEVRGVNTEAFF
TRBJ1-5	-	-	TRBV18	TGTGCCAGCTCAAAGGAAACAGATCAGCCCCAGCATTTT	CASSKETDQPQHF
TRBJ2-1	-	-	TRBV14	TGTGCCAGCAGCCACCAACTGACTAGCTACAATGAGCAGTTCTTC	CASSHQLTSYNEQFF
TRBJ1-1	-	-	TRBV19	TGTGCCAGTAGTCCCTTAGGCCAGGCCAGCCACTGGGGGAACACTGAAGCTTTCTTT	CASSPLGQASHWGNTEAFF
TRBJ2-7	TRBD2	-	TRBV28	TGTGCCAGCACCCCTCTGGGACTAGAAGTCTGGGAGCAGTACTTC	CASTPLGLEVWEQYF
TRBJ2-3	-	-	TRBV13	TGTGCCAGCAGCTTAGATCAGCAGTTGGGGCGGAATACGCAGTATTTT	CASSLDQQLGRNTQYF
TRBJ2-1	TRBD2	-	TRBV6-1	TGTGCCAGCAGTGAAGACGGGGGGTCCTACAATGAGCAGTTCTTC	CASSEDGGSYNEQFF
TRBJ1-2	-	-	TRBV2	TGTGCCAGCAGTGAAGCGCGGGACGGCCGTGTCTCTGGCTACACCTTC	CASSEARDGRVSGYTF
TRBJ1-1	-	-	TRBV30	TGTGCCTGGAAGCGGGGTGACACTGAAGCTTTCTTT	CAWKRGDTEAFF
TRBJ2-1	TRBD1	-	TRBV7-3	TGTGCCAGCAGCTCCAGGACAGGGGCGAATGAGCAGTTCTTC	CASSSRTGANEQFF
TRBJ2-1	TRBD2	-	TRBV13	TGTGCCAGCAGCTCCGGGACTAGCGGGAGGCAGTTCTTC	CASSSGTSGRQFF
TRBJ1-2	-	-	TRBV6-5	TGTGCCAGCAGTTACTCGGGTGGGGGTTATGGCTACACCTTC	CASSYSGGGYGYTF
TRBJ2-7	-	-	TRBV6-1	TGTGCCACTGGGGGGCAAGGAGGCCACGAGCAGTACTTC	CATGGQGGHEQYF
TRBJ2-2	-	-	TRBV25-1	TGTGCCAGCAGTAACCACGGGGGAATGAACACCGGGGAGCTGTTTTTT	CASSNHGGMNTGELFF
TRBJ1-5	-	-	TRBV19	TGTGCCAGTAGTATAGTATCAGGGGGCAATCAGCCCCAGCATTTT	CASSIVSGGNQPQHF
TRBJ2-2	TRBD2	-	TRBV19	TGTGCCAGTAGGAGACTAGCGGGAGGACCGAACACCGGGGAGCTGTTTTTT	CASRRLAGGPNTGELFF
TRBJ2-5	TRBD1	-	TRBV5-1	TGCGCCAGCAGCCGACCTAGACAGGGGCAAGAGACCCAGTACTTC	CASSRPRQGQETQYF
TRBJ2-2	-	-	TRBV6-6	TGTGCCAGCAGGATTCGGGGGCGTACCGGGGAGCTGTTTTTT	CASRIRGRTGELFF
TRBJ2-1	TRBD1	-	TRBV6-1	TGTGCCAGCAGTCCCCAAGTCAGGGACAGGGAGTTCTTC	CASSPQVRDREFF
TRBJ2-2	-	-	TRBV6-1	TGTGCCAGCAGGGATTTTAGTTTGGACACCGGGGAGCTGTTTTTT	CASRDFSLDTGELFF
TRBJ2-7	TRBD1	-	TRBV2	TGTGCCAGCAGTCGGGACAGGAAGAACGAGCAGTACTTC	CASSRDRKNEQYF
TRBJ1-5	-	few	TRBV30	TGTGCCTGGAGTGGGGGGTCAGGCCTCAATCAGCCCCAGCATTTT	CAWSGGSGLNQPQHF
TRBJ1-2	-	-	TRBV6-1	TGTGCCAGCAGGACCTTACAGGGTGATGGCTACACCTTC	CASRTLQGDGYTF
TRBJ2-4	-	-	TRBV11-1	TGTGCCAGCAGCTTTCGGTGGGGTGAGGGCAAAAACATTCAGTACTTC	CASSFRWGEGKNIQYF
TRBJ2-3	TRBD2	once	TRBV5-1	TGCGCCAGCACCCTAAGCCCGCTCCGCAGGACTAGCGGGAGCAAGTCCACAGATACGCAGTATTTT	CASTLSPLRRTSGSKSTDTQYF